Each of the 22 T cell receptor beta chains below was sequenced from the same sample in a study of T cell clonotyping in hematopoietic cell transplantation (TCRdb year 2021). The library was built by means of the immunoSEQ multiplex PCR assay. In TCRdb, the immuneACCESS table is reduced to in-frame sequences with V and J assigned. These tables do not hold every clone; where another copy was compared, an unresolved V gene accounts for under half, and the others remain unexplained. In this sample the table shows some 45,000 clones, 82% of which occur a single time. The top ten hold about 5.3% of the sample. Taken with the paper, the label for time point translates to: recipient sample about 28 days before transplant, after cytoreduction. The source material was peripheral blood mononuclear cells, sampled before stem cell transplant. The receptors originated from a man between 60 and 75 years old with myelodysplastic syndrome. Some clones in this sample may be carry-over from other donors' samples.

This rearrangement joins TRBV5-5 to TRBJ1-2; tentative D call: TRBD1 (5 bases). CDR1 SGHKS and CDR2 YYEKEE come from the germline V gene (reference sequence). Trimming cost V 3 bases and J 4 bases, with 10 bases left between them. The CDR3 is 13 residues long. The CDR3 region is CASSSREVYGYTF. CDR3 DNA sequence: TGTGCCAGCAGCTCCAGGGAGGTCTATGGCTACACCTTC.

CDR3 coding DNA: TGTGCCACCAGCAGAGAGACCTTCTATGGCTACACCTTC. Translated: CATSRETFYGYTF. The rearrangement links TRBV15 to TRBJ1-2; D is unresolved. The CDR3 is 13 amino acids. From germline, CDR1 is LNHNV and CDR2 YYDKDF (reference sequence). The V end was cut by 0 bases, the J end by 4 bases, with 6 bases between.

The genes are TRBV5-6 and TRBJ2-3; TRBD1 is a possible D gene (5 bases). The CDR3 has 12 residues. CDR1 and CDR2 (germline): SGHDT, YYEEEE. The V end was cut by 5 bases, the J end by 5 bases, with 9 bases between. CDR3 nucleotide sequence: TGTGCCAGCAGTGGGGCCGGAGATACGCAGTATTTT. It translates to CASSGAGDTQYF.

The chain has TRBV7-8 and TRBJ2-7; D call uncertain. The CDR3 is made up of 13 amino acids. Trimming shortened V by 5 bases and J by 2 bases, and 10 bases separated the two germline ends. Per the germline V gene, CDR1 is SGHVS and CDR2 is FQNEAQ. The CDR3 reads CASSPRGTYEQYF. The CDR3 DNA is TGTGCCAGCAGCCCCCGAGGTACCTACGAGCAGTACTTC.

The chain carries TRBV13 and TRBJ1-5; a possible D gene is TRBD1 (6 bases). The CDR3 runs 12 residues. Germline V gene sequence: CDR1 PRHDT, CDR2 FYEKMQ (reference sequence). Deletions cut 4 bases from V and 7 bases from J, with 8 bases between. CDR3 DNA sequence: TGTGCCAGCAGCTCAGGGGACCAGCCCCAGCATTTT. This encodes CASSSGDQPQHF.

The rearrangement uses TRBV11-2 and TRBJ1-6; D call uncertain. Germline V CDR1 and CDR2: SGHAT, FQNNGV. The CDR3 contains 16 residues. Trimming cost V 5 bases and J 0 bases, with 11 bases left between them. Here the CDR3 reads CASSPLVPSYNSPLHF. In nucleotides, the CDR3 is TGTGCCAGCAGCCCATTGGTGCCCTCCTATAATTCACCCCTCCACTTT.

This rearrangement joins TRBV19 to TRBJ1-6, with D hard to call. The CDR3 extends over 12 amino acids. V lost 6 bases and J 10 bases, leaving 10 bases between the germline ends. The V gene's germline CDR1 is LNHDA and CDR2 SQIVND (reference sequence). The CDR3, as DNA: TGTGCCAGTAGGAATCGAGGGTCACCCCTCCACTTT. Protein sequence: CASRNRGSPLHF. The full variable domain, completed using reference TRBV19 and TRBJ1-6, is DGGITQSPKYLFRKEGQNVTLSCEQNLNHDAMYWYRQDPGQGLRLIYYSQIVNDFQKGDIAEGYSVSREKKESFPLTVTSAQKNPTAFYLCASRNRGSPLHFGNGTRLTVT.

V usage is TRBV6-5 and J usage is TRBJ2-5; D is perhaps TRBD2 (7 bases). The germline V gene encodes CDR1 MNHEY and CDR2 SVGAGI. V was shortened by 11 bases and J by 4 bases, with 14 bases between the two germline ends. The CDR3 has 12 amino acids. CDR3 amino acids: CASSGGLETQYF. The CDR3 DNA sequence: TGTGCCTCCTCCGGGGGGCTAGAGACCCAGTACTTC.

This chain uses TRBV7-6 with TRBJ2-3, with D unresolved. Germline V gene lookup returns CDR1 SGHVS and CDR2 FNYEAQ. Trimming removed 1 base from V and 0 bases from J, with 8 bases in between. This CDR3 region has 15 residues. The CDR3 DNA sequence: TGTGCCAGCAGCTTAGGGTCAAGTAGCACAGATACGCAGTATTTT. Its translation is CASSLGSSSTDTQYF.

The chain is built from TRBV7-9 and TRBJ1-2; D remains unclear. The CDR3 is made up of 11 amino acids. V gave up 4 bases and J gave up 2 bases, with 2 bases separating them. Germline V gene sequence: CDR1 SEHNR, CDR2 FQNEAQ (reference sequence). DNA for the CDR3: TGTGCCAGCAGCTGGAACTATGGCTACACCTTC. Amino acids: CASSWNYGYTF. Filled out from reference TRBV7-9 and TRBJ1-2, the complete variable domain reads DTGVSQNPRHKITKRGQNVTFRCDPISEHNRLYWYRQTLGQGPEFLTYFQNEAQLEKSRLLSDRFSAERPKGSFSTLEIQRTEQGDSAMYLCASSWNYGYTFGSGTRLTVV.

The V gene is TRBV10-3, the J gene TRBJ1-3, with D possibly being TRBD1 (6 bases). CDR1 ENHRY and CDR2 SYGVKD come from the germline V gene. The CDR3 contains 13 residues. V lost 10 bases and J 7 bases, leaving 17 bases between the germline ends. The CDR3 sequence: CATSPGAGNTIYF. CDR3 nucleotides: TGTGCCACCTCTCCGGGGGCCGGGAACACCATATATTTT.

This clone was counted only a few times. This chain connects TRBV19 to TRBJ1-4, with a possible D match to TRBD1 (5 bases). Deletions cut 5 bases from V and 8 bases from J, with 12 bases between. In germline, CDR1 is LNHDA, CDR2 SQIVND (reference sequence). This CDR3 has 13 amino acids. This CDR3 reads CASSPRVREKLFF. CDR3 sequence (DNA): TGTGCCAGTAGTCCCAGGGTTCGGGAAAAACTGTTTTTT.

The V and J genes are TRBV18 and TRBJ1-6, with D tentatively TRBD1 (5 bases). The CDR3 totals 16 residues. The V and J ends lost 6 bases and 6 bases respectively, with 18 bases between them. CDR1 and CDR2 (germline): KGHSH, LQKENI. The DNA of the CDR3 is TGTGCCAGCTCTTCGGTATCGGGACGGACTAATTCACCCCTCCACTTT. It specifies CASSSVSGRTNSPLHF.

This chain uses TRBV15 with TRBJ1-5, with D tentatively TRBD1 (6 bases). Trimming shortened V by 4 bases and J by 7 bases, and 14 bases separated the two germline ends. Germline values: CDR1 LNHNV, CDR2 YYDKDF (reference sequence). The length of the CDR3 is 14 residues. DNA of the CDR3: TGTGCCACCAGCATGGGGGGCGAGCGGCAGCCCCAGCATTTT. This gives the protein CATSMGGERQPQHF.

This clone was counted once. CDR3 residues: CASRLQGSTDTQYF. CDR3 nucleotide sequence: TGTGCCAGCAGATTACAGGGGAGCACAGATACGCAGTATTTT. The rearrangement links TRBV6-1 to TRBJ2-3, with 7 bases matching TRBD1. In germline, CDR1 is MNHNS, CDR2 SASEGT. The CDR3 extends over 14 amino acids. The V segment lost 6 bases and the J segment 0 bases; nucleotides outside the gene matches: 3.

The J gene is TRBJ1-6, the V gene TRBV9; tentatively, D is TRBD1 (5 bases). This CDR3 has 15 amino acids. V gave up 3 bases and J gave up 3 bases, with 10 bases separating them. Germline-derived CDR1 and CDR2 are SGDLS and YYNGEE. The CDR3 sequence: CASSARQNYNSPLHF. In DNA, the CDR3 is TGTGCCAGCAGCGCCAGACAGAACTATAATTCACCCCTCCACTTT.

The V gene is TRBV11-1, the J gene TRBJ1-1; D gene ambiguous. The CDR3 has 14 residues. Per germline, CDR1 SGHAT and CDR2 FQDESV (reference sequence). Trimming took off 5 bases at V and 1 base at J, with 11 bases between the two ends. The CDR3 loop is CASSQSAGNTEAFF. Written as DNA, the CDR3 is TGTGCCAGCAGCCAATCGGCAGGGAACACTGAAGCTTTCTTT.

The chain couples TRBV6-1 to TRBJ1-2; D is unclear. Germline V gene lookup returns CDR1 MNHNS and CDR2 SASEGT. The CDR3 has 16 residues. Trimming shortened V by 2 bases and J by 8 bases, and 21 bases separated the two germline ends. In nucleotides, the CDR3 is TGTGCCAGCAGTGAAAGGATATCAGGAATCGGCGGGGGCTACACCTTC. The encoded protein is CASSERISGIGGGYTF.

The CDR3 region has the DNA TGTGCCAGCCGAGACAGGGGGAGTGCTGAAGCTTTCTTT. It specifies CASRDRGSAEAFF. This rearrangement joins TRBV19 to TRBJ1-1, with TRBD1 identical over 9 bases. Germline V CDR1 and CDR2: LNHDA, SQIVND (reference sequence). The CDR3 length is 13 residues. The V gene end was trimmed by 9 bases and the J gene end by 6 bases; junction bases not matched to a gene: 8.

This chain joins TRBV11-2 and TRBJ2-7; 7 bases agree with TRBD2. The germline CDR1 and CDR2 sequences are SGHAT and FQNNGV. The length of the CDR3 is 13 residues. The V gene end was trimmed by 0 bases and the J gene end by 6 bases; junction bases not matched to a gene: 2. The CDR3 loop is CASSLESSGEQYF. CDR3 nucleotide sequence: TGTGCCAGCAGCTTAGAGTCTAGCGGCGAGCAGTACTTC.

In this sample, this clone turned up once. CDR3: CATVSGGPGDTQYF. The CDR3 bases are TGTGCCACCGTTTCAGGGGGCCCTGGGGATACGCAGTATTTT. This chain joins TRBV19 and TRBJ2-3; 8 bases map to TRBD1. Germline CDR1 LNHDA, CDR2 SQIVND (reference sequence). With V trimmed by 10 bases and J by 6 bases, 12 bases remained unmatched. CDR3 length: 14 amino acids.

The V and J genes are TRBV6-5 and TRBJ2-7; unclear D gene. The CDR3 is made up of 15 amino acids. V was clipped by 0 bases and J by 0 bases, with 9 bases between them. Germline V CDR1 and CDR2: MNHEY, SVGAGI. CDR3: CASSYSRDRSYEQYF. Written as DNA, the CDR3 is TGTGCCAGCAGTTACTCGAGAGACCGCTCCTACGAGCAGTACTTC.